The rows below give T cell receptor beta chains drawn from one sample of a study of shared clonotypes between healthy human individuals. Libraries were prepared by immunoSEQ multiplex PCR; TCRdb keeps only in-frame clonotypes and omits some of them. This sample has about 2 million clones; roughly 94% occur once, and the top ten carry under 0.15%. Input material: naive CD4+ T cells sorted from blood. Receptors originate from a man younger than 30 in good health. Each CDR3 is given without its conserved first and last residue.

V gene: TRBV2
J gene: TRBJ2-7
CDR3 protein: ASSTQTGAVGEQY

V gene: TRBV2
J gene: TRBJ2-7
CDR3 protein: ASGGGSSYEQY

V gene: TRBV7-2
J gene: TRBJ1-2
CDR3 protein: ASSGDRGHYGYT

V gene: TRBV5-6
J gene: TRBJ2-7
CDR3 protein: ASSSSRGSYEQY

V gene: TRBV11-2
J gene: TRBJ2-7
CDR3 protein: ASSLSSPGGEQY

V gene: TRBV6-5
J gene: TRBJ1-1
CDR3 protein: ASSYSYGAHTEAF

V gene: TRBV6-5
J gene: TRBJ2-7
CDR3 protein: ASTQGVSYEQY

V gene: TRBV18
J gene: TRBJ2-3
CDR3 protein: ASTSTDTQY

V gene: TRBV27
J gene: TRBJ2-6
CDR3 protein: ASSTITGVIGANVLT

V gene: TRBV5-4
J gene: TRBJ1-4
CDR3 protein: ASSFGQGNEKLF

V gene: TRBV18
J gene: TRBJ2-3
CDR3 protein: ASSPLAGGPLDTQY

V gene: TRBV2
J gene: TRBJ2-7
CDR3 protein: ASSDGGLRQY

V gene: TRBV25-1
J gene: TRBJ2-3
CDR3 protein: ASSERGTAGFTDTQY

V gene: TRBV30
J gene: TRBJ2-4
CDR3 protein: AWSTGGVQY

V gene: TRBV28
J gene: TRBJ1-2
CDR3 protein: ASSEYGAAYGYT

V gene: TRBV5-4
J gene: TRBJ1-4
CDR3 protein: ASSLKMGQSATNEKLF

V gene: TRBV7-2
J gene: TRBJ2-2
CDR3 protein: ASSLGPANTGELF

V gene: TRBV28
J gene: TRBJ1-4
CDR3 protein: ASRDSKEKLF

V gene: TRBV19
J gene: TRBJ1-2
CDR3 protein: ASSDRQGVDGYT

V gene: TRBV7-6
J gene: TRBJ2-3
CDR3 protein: ASSRRGPAGGSADTQY

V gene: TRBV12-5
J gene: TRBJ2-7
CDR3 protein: ASGYRGCNEQY

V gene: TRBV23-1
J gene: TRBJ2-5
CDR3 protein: ASSWGRQLLQETQY

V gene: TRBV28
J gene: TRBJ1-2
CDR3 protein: ASTRSGPYGYT

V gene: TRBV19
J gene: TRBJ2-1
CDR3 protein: ASSIKGGPQF

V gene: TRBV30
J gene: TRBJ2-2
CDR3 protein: AWIKGVRTGELF

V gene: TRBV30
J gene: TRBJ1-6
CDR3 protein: AWSGTPGSPLH

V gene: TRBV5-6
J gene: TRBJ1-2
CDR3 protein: ASSLDSGTTNYGYT

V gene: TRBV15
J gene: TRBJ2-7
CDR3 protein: ATSRDPGSSYEQY